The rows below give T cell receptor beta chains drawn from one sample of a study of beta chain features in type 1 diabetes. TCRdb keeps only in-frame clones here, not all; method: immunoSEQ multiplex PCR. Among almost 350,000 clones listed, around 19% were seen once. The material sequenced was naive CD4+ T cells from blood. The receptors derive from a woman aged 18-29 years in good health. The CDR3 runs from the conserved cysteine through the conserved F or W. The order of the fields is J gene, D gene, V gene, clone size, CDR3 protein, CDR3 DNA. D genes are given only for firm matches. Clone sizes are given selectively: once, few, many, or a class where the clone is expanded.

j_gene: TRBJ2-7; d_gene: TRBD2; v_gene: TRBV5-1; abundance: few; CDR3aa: CASSSGASGSYEQYF; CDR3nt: TGCGCCAGCAGCTCCGGGGCTAGCGGGAGTTACGAGCAGTACTTC
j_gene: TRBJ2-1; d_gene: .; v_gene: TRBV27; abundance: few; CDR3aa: CASSLVEASTEQFF; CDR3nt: TGTGCCAGCAGTTTAGTGGAGGCCAGTACTGAGCAGTTCTTC
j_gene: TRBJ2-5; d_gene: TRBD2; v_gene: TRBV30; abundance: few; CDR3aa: CAWSRLAGGPSRETQYF; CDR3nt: TGTGCCTGGAGTCGACTAGCGGGAGGGCCGAGTCGAGAGACCCAGTACTTC
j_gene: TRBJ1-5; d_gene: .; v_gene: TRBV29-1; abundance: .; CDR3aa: CSVQPGDSNQPQHF; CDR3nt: TGCAGCGTACAACCAGGGGATAGCAATCAGCCCCAGCATTTT
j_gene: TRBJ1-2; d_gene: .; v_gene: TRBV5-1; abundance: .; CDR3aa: CASSAGQRNPGYTF; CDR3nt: TGCGCCAGCAGCGCTGGACAGCGTAATCCCGGCTACACCTTC
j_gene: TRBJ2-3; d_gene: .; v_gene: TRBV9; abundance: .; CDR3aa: CASSGYTDTQYF; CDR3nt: TGTGCCAGCAGCGGTTACACAGATACGCAGTATTTT
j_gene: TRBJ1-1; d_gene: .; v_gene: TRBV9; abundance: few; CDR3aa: CASSYLGQSMVRWDTEAFF; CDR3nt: TGTGCCAGCAGCTACTTAGGACAGTCCATGGTTAGGTGGGACACTGAAGCTTTCTTT
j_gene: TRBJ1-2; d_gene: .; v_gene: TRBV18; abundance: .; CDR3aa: CASSQGVFDGYTF; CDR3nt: TGTGCCAGCTCACAAGGGGTGTTCGATGGCTACACCTTC
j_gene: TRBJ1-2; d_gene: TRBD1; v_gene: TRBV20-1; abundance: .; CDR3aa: CSAGTAYGYTF; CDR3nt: TGCAGTGCTGGGACAGCCTATGGCTACACCTTC
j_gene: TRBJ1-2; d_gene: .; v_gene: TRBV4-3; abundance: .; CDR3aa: CASSLEAGAPYGYTF; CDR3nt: TGCGCCAGCAGCCTAGAGGCAGGGGCCCCCTATGGCTACACCTTC
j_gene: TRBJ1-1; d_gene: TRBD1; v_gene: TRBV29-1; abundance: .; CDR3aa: CSVAPRGMNTEAFF; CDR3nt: TGCAGCGTTGCGCCCAGGGGGATGAACACTGAAGCTTTCTTT
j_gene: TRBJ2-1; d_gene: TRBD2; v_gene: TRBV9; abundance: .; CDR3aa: CASSDRLAGGNEQFF; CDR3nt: TGTGCCAGCAGCGACCGACTAGCGGGGGGGAATGAGCAGTTCTTC
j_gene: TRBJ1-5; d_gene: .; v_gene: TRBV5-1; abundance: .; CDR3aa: CASSLGARNQPQHF; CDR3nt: TGCGCCAGCAGCTTGGGCGCTCGCAATCAGCCCCAGCATTTT
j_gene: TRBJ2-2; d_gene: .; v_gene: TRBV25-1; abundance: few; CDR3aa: CASSPREGANTGELFF; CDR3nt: TGTGCCAGCAGTCCCCGAGAGGGTGCGAACACCGGGGAGCTGTTTTTT
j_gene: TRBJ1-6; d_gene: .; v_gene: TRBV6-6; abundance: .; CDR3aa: CASMFREGSPLHF; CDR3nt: TGTGCCAGCATGTTCAGGGAGGGATCACCCCTCCACTTT